These 32 T cell receptor beta chains share one sample of origin, sequenced in a study of OX40 agonist ivuxolimab in advanced cancers. Using immunoSEQ multiplex PCR, the repertoire was profiled, and TCRdb retains in-frame clones only, with some absent. The table has more than 70,000 clones, about 85% seen once. This material consisted of CD4+ or CD8+ T cells sorted from blood, taken in a trial of the OX40 agonist ivuxolimab. The source of these receptors is an adult with an advanced solid tumor such as melanoma, head and neck, liver or kidney cancer.

The chain joins TRBV7-9 to TRBJ2-2, with TRBD2 identical over 8 bases. With 3 bases clipped from V and 1 base from J, the junction kept 4 bases outside the gene matches. CDR3 size: 16 residues. CDR1 and CDR2 from the germline V gene are SEHNR and FQNEAQ (reference sequence). This chain's CDR3 is CASSLPAGGNTGELFF. The CDR3 nucleotides read TGTGCCAGCAGCTTGCCGGCGGGGGGGAACACCGGGGAGCTGTTTTTT.

The rearrangement uses TRBV5-1 and TRBJ2-2, with unresolved D. V lost 0 bases to trimming and J lost 13 bases, with 19 bases between them. This CDR3 contains 15 residues. Germline CDR1 reads SGHRS; CDR2 reads YFSETQ. The CDR3 nucleotides are TGCGCCAGCAGCTTGGGTGCCGCTAGTCCGGTGGGGCTGTTTTTT. This sequence encodes CASSLGAASPVGLFF.

The chain is built from TRBV19 and TRBJ1-2; 9 bases are shared with TRBD1. The CDR3 is 12 residues long. V lost 6 bases, J lost 9 bases, and 5 bases stayed unmatched. The V gene's germline CDR1 is LNHDA and CDR2 SQIVND (reference sequence). The CDR3, as DNA: TGTGCCAGTAGATGGGACAGGGAGAGCTACACCTTC. Amino acids: CASRWDRESYTF.

The chain carries TRBV5-1 and TRBJ2-3; no definite D call. This CDR3 comprises 14 residues. CDR1 and CDR2 from the germline V gene are SGHRS and YFSETQ. The V and J ends lost 1 base and 2 bases respectively, with 8 bases between them. The CDR3 DNA follows: TGCGCCAGCAGCTTGTCATCCGTCACAGATACGCAGTATTTT. Protein: CASSLSSVTDTQYF.

The chain links TRBV6-1 to TRBJ2-5, with 16 bases identical to TRBD2. With V trimmed by 4 bases and J by 2 bases, 7 bases remained unmatched. The germline V gene has CDR1 MNHNS and CDR2 SASEGT. The CDR3 totals 18 residues. CDR3 amino acids: CASSVGTSGGGWQETQYF. DNA of the CDR3: TGTGCCAGCAGTGTTGGGACTAGCGGGGGGGGTTGGCAAGAGACCCAGTACTTC.

This sequence joins TRBV5-4 and TRBJ2-3; D is ambiguous. Trimming pared 3 bases from V and 4 bases from J, leaving 6 bases between. Germline V gives CDR1 SGHNT, CDR2 YYREEE (reference sequence). This CDR3 comprises 12 residues. The CDR3 is CASSYGADTQYF. In DNA, the CDR3 is TGTGCCAGCAGCTACGGCGCAGATACGCAGTATTTT.

The chain links TRBV19 to TRBJ1-2; no clear D gene. This CDR3 is 13 amino acids long. Looked up from germline, CDR1 is LNHDA and CDR2 is SQIVND (reference sequence). V was clipped by 5 bases and J by 2 bases, with 9 bases between them. DNA of the CDR3: TGTGCCAGTAGTTTTGCAGCAAACTATGGCTACACCTTC. Protein product: CASSFAANYGYTF.

This CDR3 is CASTGWWRTDQETQYF. In nucleotides, the CDR3 is TGCGCCAGCACTGGTTGGTGGCGGACAGACCAAGAGACCCAGTACTTC. This chain connects TRBV4-1 to TRBJ2-5; D might be TRBD1 (6 bases). Germline V gene sequence: CDR1 MGHRA, CDR2 YSYEKL. The V end lost 7 bases, the J end lost 0 bases, and 18 bases lay between the germline ends. The CDR3 consists of 16 residues.

The chain employs TRBV19 and TRBJ1-1, with D unresolved. The V gene lost 3 bases and the J gene lost 0 bases, with 2 bases spanning the gap. The CDR3 has 12 residues. The germline V gene encodes CDR1 LNHDA and CDR2 SQIVND (reference sequence). The CDR3 nucleotides read TGTGCCAGTAGTATTTTGAACACTGAAGCTTTCTTT. This gives the protein CASSILNTEAFF.

The V gene is TRBV6-5, the J gene TRBJ2-2; 8 bases line up with TRBD1. Germline V gene lookup returns CDR1 MNHEY and CDR2 SVGAGI. Trimming cost V 6 bases and J 4 bases; bases outside gene matches: 7. The CDR3 covers 15 residues. CDR3 protein: CASRIQGVGTGELFF. The CDR3 DNA is TGTGCCAGCAGGATACAGGGGGTTGGCACCGGGGAGCTGTTTTTT.

The chain couples TRBV19 to TRBJ1-2; the match to TRBD1 covers 9 bases. This CDR3 spans 16 amino acids. V trimming: 7 bases; J trimming: 4 bases; junction bases outside the gene matches: 13. In germline, CDR1 is LNHDA, CDR2 SQIVND (reference sequence). This chain's CDR3 is CASTNAPGQGFYGYTF. DNA for the CDR3: TGTGCCAGTACCAACGCACCGGGACAGGGCTTCTATGGCTACACCTTC.

The chain has TRBV19 and TRBJ1-5; D is unresolved. Germline values: CDR1 LNHDA, CDR2 SQIVND (reference sequence). The ends were cut back, 7 bases at V and 0 bases at J, with 7 bases in the middle. The CDR3 sequence is 13 residues long. CDR3 in amino acids: CASTPTSNQPQHF. The DNA of the CDR3 is TGTGCCAGTACTCCGACTAGCAATCAGCCCCAGCATTTT.

As to this clone: The same CDR3 arises from other DNA sequences in this sample as well. The rearrangement uses TRBV5-1 and TRBJ1-1; D unclear. The CDR3 is 13 residues long. From germline, CDR1 is SGHRS and CDR2 YFSETQ. V was clipped by 0 bases and J by 1 base, with 4 bases between them. CDR3 coding DNA: TGCGCCAGCAGCTTGGAAGGGAACACTGAAGCTTTCTTT. Translated, it gives CASSLEGNTEAFF. The full variable domain, in which reference TRBV5-1 and TRBJ1-1 provide the parts outside the CDR3, is KAGVTQTPRYLIKTRGQQVTLSCSPISGHRSVSWYQQTPGQGLQFLFEYFSETQRNKGNFPGRFSGRQFSNSRSEMNVSTLELGDSALYLCASSLEGNTEAFFGQGTRLTVV.

The rearrangement links TRBV29-1 to TRBJ1-1; D is undetermined. V lost 3 bases, J lost 1 base, and 6 bases lay in between. Germline CDR1 is SQVTM and CDR2 is ANQGSEA. The CDR3 is 12 amino acids. The CDR3 sequence is CSVDSQNTEAFF. Here the CDR3 DNA reads TGCAGCGTTGATTCCCAGAACACTGAAGCTTTCTTT.

The CDR3 DNA reads TGTGCCAGCAGTTATTCCGGGACAGGGATTTACGAGCAGTACTTC. As protein: CASSYSGTGIYEQYF. The chain recombines TRBV6-5 with TRBJ2-7, with 9 bases identical to TRBD1. The germline V gene has CDR1 MNHEY and CDR2 SVGAGI. The CDR3 runs to 15 residues. V shed 3 bases and J 4 bases; nucleotides not matched to a gene: 7.

The CDR3 protein is CASSVAGKDTEAFF. CDR3 DNA: TGTGCCAGCAGTGTGGCAGGGAAGGACACTGAAGCTTTCTTT. J is TRBJ1-1 and V is TRBV6-1, with D possibly being TRBD1 (5 bases). Trimming took 4 bases from V and 3 from J, leaving 12 bases between them. CDR1 and CDR2 from the germline V gene are MNHNS and SASEGT. The CDR3 spans 14 residues.

This chain links TRBV5-1 with TRBJ2-3, with no clear D. The length of the CDR3 is 15 residues. The ends were cut back, 4 bases at V and 4 bases at J, with 16 bases in the middle. Germline CDR1 and CDR2: SGHRS and YFSETQ. The chain's CDR3 is CASSLLGIVADTQYF. The CDR3 DNA reads TGCGCCAGCAGCCTGCTAGGGATTGTGGCAGATACGCAGTATTTT.

J is TRBJ1-5 and V is TRBV5-8, with D possibly being TRBD1 (6 bases). Germline loops: CDR1 SGHTS, CDR2 YDEGEE. V was pared by 1 base and J by 5 bases, with 13 bases between. The CDR3 runs 15 residues. CDR3 region: CASSLLRGADQPQHF. CDR3 sequence (DNA): TGTGCCAGCAGCTTGTTACGGGGGGCGGATCAGCCCCAGCATTTT.

The gene calls are TRBV2 and TRBJ2-6; the D gene is possibly TRBD2 (5 bases). Trimming removed 4 bases from V and 4 bases from J, with 8 bases in between. CDR3 size: 14 residues. The V gene's germline CDR1 is SNHLY and CDR2 FYNNEI. CDR3 nucleotide sequence: TGTGCCAGCAGTGTGGAGGTAGGGGCCAACGTCCTGACTTTC. It encodes CASSVEVGANVLTF. The variable domain in full, completed from reference TRBV2 and TRBJ2-6, reads EPEVTQTPSHQVTQMGQEVILRCVPISNHLYFYWYRQILGQKVEFLVSFYNNEISEKSEIFDDQFSVERPDGSNFTLKIRSTKLEDSAMYFCASSVEVGANVLTFGAGSRLTVL.

This chain links TRBV19 with TRBJ1-5; TRBD1 is a possible D gene (5 bases). V shed 3 bases and J shed 6 bases, with 9 bases lying between them. The CDR3 loop spans 13 amino acids. Germline values: CDR1 LNHDA, CDR2 SQIVND (reference sequence). This CDR3 is CASSMGGFQPQHF. The CDR3 coding sequence is TGTGCCAGTAGTATGGGGGGTTTTCAGCCCCAGCATTTT.

The rearrangement links TRBV6-4 to TRBJ2-3, with D unclear. V was shortened by 4 bases and J by 2 bases, with 16 bases between the two germline ends. CDR1 MRHNA and CDR2 SNTAGT come from the germline V gene. The CDR3 consists of 16 residues. This CDR3 reads CASSATRREFTDTQYF. DNA for the CDR3: TGTGCCAGCAGTGCCACCCGACGAGAATTCACAGATACGCAGTATTTT.

This clone was detected only once. The V gene is TRBV28, the J gene TRBJ2-4, with 10 bases that match TRBD2. This CDR3 spans 15 amino acids. V lost 3 bases and J lost 12; bases outside the gene matches: 11. Germline CDR1 MDHEN, CDR2 SYDVKM. The CDR3 nucleotides read TGTGCCAGCAGTTTCTCACCTAGCGGGGGAGGAGATCAGTACTTC. This sequence encodes CASSFSPSGGGDQYF.

The V gene is TRBV7-2, the J gene TRBJ2-3; a weak D match, TRBD2 (6 bases). In germline, CDR1 is SGHTA, CDR2 FQGNSA. Deletions cut 5 bases from V and 4 bases from J, with 16 bases between. The CDR3 has 15 residues. Written as DNA, the CDR3 is TGTGCCAGCAGCCCCGGCGGGGTAATTGCAGATACGCAGTATTTT. Encoded protein: CASSPGGVIADTQYF.

The chain is built from TRBV10-3 and TRBJ2-5; D possibly matches TRBD1 or TRBD2 (5 bases each). The J call is uncertain, as TRBJ2-7 better fits the DNA end. This CDR3 spans 14 amino acids. Germline loops: CDR1 ENHRY, CDR2 SYGVKD. The CDR3 DNA reads as TGTGCCATCAGTGTCGAGGGACGGAAGCTCGAGCAGTACTTC. Residues: CAISVEGRKLEQYF.

The V gene is TRBV27, the J gene TRBJ2-2; perhaps TRBD1 as D (5 bases). Germline V gene lookup returns CDR1 MNHEY and CDR2 SMNVEV (reference sequence). V lost 8 bases, J lost 1 base, and 14 bases lay in between. CDR3 length: 15 residues. CDR3 loop: CASGPRTLNTGELFF. The CDR3 nucleotides are TGTGCCAGCGGGCCCCGGACACTGAACACCGGGGAGCTGTTTTTT.

The rearrangement links TRBV6-5 to TRBJ1-4, with D hard to call. Germline loops: CDR1 MNHEY, CDR2 SVGAGI. Deletions cut 0 bases from V and 3 bases from J, with 8 bases between. CDR3 length equals 15 residues. The CDR3: CASSYSGPSNEKLFF. As DNA, the CDR3 is TGTGCCAGCAGTTACTCCGGGCCATCTAATGAAAAACTGTTTTTT.

The chain is built from TRBV7-3 and TRBJ2-3, with no clear D. Trimming pared 0 bases from V and 6 bases from J, leaving 4 bases between. The length of the CDR3 is 12 residues. CDR1 and CDR2 from the germline V gene are SGHTA and FQGTGA. CDR3 sequence (DNA): TGTGCCAGCAGCTTAACAGGGGATACGCAGTATTTT. Translating gives CASSLTGDTQYF.

The V and J genes are TRBV4-1 and TRBJ1-2, with D unclear. V dropped 1 base and J dropped 4 bases, with 10 bases sitting between them. Per germline, CDR1 MGHRA and CDR2 YSYEKL. The CDR3 loop spans 14 amino acids. CDR3 protein: CASSQAGRTYGYTF. As DNA, the CDR3 is TGCGCCAGCAGCCAAGCGGGTAGAACCTATGGCTACACCTTC.

This clone was picked up one time. The rearrangement links TRBV30 to TRBJ2-5; D not certain. CDR1 GTSNPN and CDR2 SVGIG come from the germline V gene (reference sequence). Trimming stripped 3 bases from V and 5 bases from J, with 10 bases between. The CDR3 contains 12 residues. The CDR3: CAWSGYGETQYF. CDR3 in DNA: TGTGCCTGGAGCGGTTATGGGGAGACCCAGTACTTC.

The chain employs TRBV27 and TRBJ2-7; TRBD2 matches 7 bases. Trimming took 6 bases from V and 0 from J; bases not matched to a gene: 8. This CDR3 has 15 amino acids. CDR1 and CDR2 (germline): MNHEY, SMNVEV (reference sequence). The CDR3 here is CASRITGTISYEQYF. The CDR3 coding sequence is TGTGCCAGCAGAATAACCGGGACTATCTCCTACGAGCAGTACTTC.

The genes are TRBV15 and TRBJ2-2; D is uncertain. The CDR3 consists of 13 residues. V shed 1 base and J shed 5 bases, with 5 bases lying between them. Germline CDR1 LNHNV, CDR2 YYDKDF (reference sequence). Here the CDR3 reads CATSRAETGELFF. The CDR3 bases are TGTGCCACCAGCAGAGCTGAAACCGGGGAGCTGTTTTTT.

The V gene is TRBV19, the J gene TRBJ2-4, with 7 bases identical to TRBD1. CDR3 length: 17 amino acids. Germline CDR1 LNHDA, CDR2 SQIVND (reference sequence). The junction had 10 bases not matched to a gene; V was cut back by 5 bases and J by 0 bases. This CDR3 reads CASSGLGQKLAKNIQYF. DNA for the CDR3: TGTGCCAGTAGTGGACTGGGACAGAAGTTAGCCAAAAACATTCAGTACTTC. The whole variable domain, filled in from reference TRBV19 and TRBJ2-4, reads DGGITQSPKYLFRKEGQNVTLSCEQNLNHDAMYWYRQDPGQGLRLIYYSQIVNDFQKGDIAEGYSVSREKKESFPLTVTSAQKNPTAFYLCASSGLGQKLAKNIQYFGAGTRLSVL.